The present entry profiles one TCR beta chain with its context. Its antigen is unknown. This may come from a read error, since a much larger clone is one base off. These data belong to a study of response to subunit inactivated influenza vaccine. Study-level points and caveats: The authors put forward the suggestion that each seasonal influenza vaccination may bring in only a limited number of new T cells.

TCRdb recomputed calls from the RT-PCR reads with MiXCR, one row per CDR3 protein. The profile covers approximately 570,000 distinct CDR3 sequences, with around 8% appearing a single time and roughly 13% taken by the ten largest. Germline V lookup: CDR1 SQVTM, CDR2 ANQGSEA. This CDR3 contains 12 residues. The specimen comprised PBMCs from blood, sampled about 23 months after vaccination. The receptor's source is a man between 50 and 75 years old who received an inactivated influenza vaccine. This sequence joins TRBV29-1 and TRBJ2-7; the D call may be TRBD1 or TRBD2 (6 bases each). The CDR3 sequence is CCVRGDAYEQYF. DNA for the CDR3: TGCTGCGTGAGGGGGGATGCCTACGAGCAGTACTTC.